The 2 T cell receptor beta chains below were found in one sample sequenced in a study of human T cells and chemical hapten exposure. TCRdb called the RACE reads again in MiXCR, with one record for every CDR3 protein. The repertoire has roughly 380,000 distinct CDR3 sequences, about 6% of them found once; the top ten carry approximately 5.4%. The sample's time point: patch test 2, 6 weeks after DPC sensitization. The treatment denotes: therapeutic diphenylcyclopropenone sensitization with weekly scalp DPC. Material: whole blood, obtained in connection with sensitization to the hapten diphenylcyclopropenone (DPC). The source of these receptors is a woman aged 18 to 35 with alopecia areata. Some clones in this sample may be carry-over from other donors' samples.

The sample holds a few counts of this clonotype. The CDR3 region has the DNA TGCAGTGCTAGAGGGCGGGCCGGGCAGCCCCAGCATTTT. This gives the protein CSARGRAGQPQHF. This sequence joins TRBV20-1 and TRBJ1-5; D not certain. The V end lost 1 base, the J end lost 7 bases, and 11 bases lay between the germline ends. The CDR3 sequence is 13 residues long. Looked up from germline, CDR1 is DFQATT and CDR2 is SNEGSKA (reference sequence).

The rearrangement joins TRBV20-1 to TRBJ1-5; D call uncertain. The V gene lost 6 bases and the J gene lost 2 bases, with 8 bases spanning the gap. The CDR3 has 12 amino acids. Germline V CDR1 and CDR2: DFQATT, SNEGSKA (reference sequence). The CDR3 region has the DNA TGCAGTGCCGAGGGAGGCAATCAGCCCCAGCATTTT. It translates to CSAEGGNQPQHF.